One sample yielded the 31 T cell receptor beta chains listed below, sequenced in a study of Graves' ophthalmopathy and Graves' hyperthyroidism. The study amplified TCR beta CDR3 regions using RNA transcripts. Second-round multiplex PCR came after a first-round RT-PCR that employed HTBI primers. TCRdb re-derived calls from the multiplex PCR reads in MiXCR, one entry per CDR3 protein. The repertoire holds more than 300,000 distinct CDR3 sequences, with 15% to 19% as singletons. Material: peripheral blood. These receptors originate from a woman between 18 and 30 years old with stable Graves' hyperthyroidism.

V and J are TRBV7-9 and TRBJ1-1; D is unresolved. Germline assignment: CDR1 SEHNR and CDR2 FQNEAQ (reference sequence). This CDR3 has 14 residues. Trimming stripped 2 bases from V and 2 bases from J, with 9 bases between. CDR3 DNA: TGTGCCAGCAGCTTACAGCCTATTAACACTGAAGCTTTCTTT. Translation gives CASSLQPINTEAFF.

The chain links TRBV11-1 to TRBJ1-1; 7 bases are shared with TRBD1. There are 18 residues in the CDR3. In germline, CDR1 is SGHAT, CDR2 FQDESV (reference sequence). Trimming took 3 bases from V and 4 from J; bases not matched to a gene: 17. CDR3 nucleotides: TGTGCCAGCAGCTTTACCGTGACAGGGTCGGGCAGTGGCACTGAAGCTTTCTTT. Translation gives CASSFTVTGSGSGTEAFF.

The chain uses TRBV5-5 and TRBJ2-7; D is unresolved. The CDR3 spans 15 residues. Germline CDR1 and CDR2: SGHKS and YYEKEE (reference sequence). Trimming stripped 2 bases from V and 4 bases from J, with 16 bases between. CDR3 sequence reads: CASSFDMVGPYEQYF. CDR3 nucleotides: TGTGCCAGCAGCTTTGATATGGTAGGGCCTTACGAGCAGTACTTC.

The genes are TRBV12-3 or TRBV12-4 and TRBJ2-7; D ambiguous. The V gene lost 6 bases and the J gene lost 2 bases, with 14 bases spanning the gap. CDR3 size: 14 residues. In DNA form, the CDR3 reads TGTGCCAGCAGCTTCCGGAGACACGCCTACGAGCAGTACTTC. It is translated as CASSFRRHAYEQYF.

This clonotype was recorded many times. The chain joins TRBV5-1 to TRBJ2-7; D ambiguous. The V end was cut by 5 bases, the J end by 2 bases, with 14 bases between. The CDR3 length is 14 residues. The germline V gene encodes CDR1 SGHRS and CDR2 YFSETQ. The CDR3 spells CASSSGPLPYEQYF. In nucleotides, the CDR3 is TGCGCCAGCAGTTCCGGGCCCCTACCCTACGAGCAGTACTTC.

The sample holds a few counts of this clonotype. The chain has TRBV19 and TRBJ1-2, with D perhaps matching TRBD1 (5 bases). The V end lost 6 bases, the J end lost 0 bases, and 14 bases lay between the germline ends. The CDR3 has 15 residues. Germline lookup yields CDR1 LNHDA and CDR2 SQIVND (reference sequence). The CDR3 DNA follows: TGTGCCAGTAGGAAGGGGACTGGAGCTAACTATGGCTACACCTTC. It specifies CASRKGTGANYGYTF.

This clonotype came up many times. The genes are TRBV29-1 and TRBJ1-5; the D gene is possibly TRBD1 (6 bases). The CDR3 is 13 amino acids. The germline V gene encodes CDR1 SQVTM and CDR2 ANQGSEA. V lost 4 bases and J 3 bases, leaving 10 bases between the germline ends. This CDR3 is CSVARGSNQPQHF. The CDR3 nucleotides are TGCAGCGTTGCCAGGGGCTCCAATCAGCCCCAGCATTTT.

This clonotype was detected many times. The J gene is TRBJ1-2, the V gene TRBV24-1; D unclear. V lost 4 bases, J lost 8 bases, and 16 bases lay in between. The CDR3 contains 14 residues. CDR1 KGHDR and CDR2 SFDVKD come from the germline V gene. The CDR3 sequence: CATSEPTHSWGYTF. As DNA, the CDR3 is TGTGCCACCAGTGAGCCAACACATAGCTGGGGCTACACCTTC.

This clonotype has ten or more counts. The chain has TRBV20-1 and TRBJ1-5; D remains ambiguous. The CDR3 has 13 residues. Germline lookup yields CDR1 DFQATT and CDR2 SNEGSKA (reference sequence). V lost 4 bases, J lost 1 base, and 8 bases lay in between. CDR3 residues: CSATAGSNQPQHF. The CDR3 DNA is TGCAGTGCTACAGCGGGGAGCAATCAGCCCCAGCATTTT.

This clonotype was recorded at least ten times. The chain joins TRBV9 to TRBJ2-7; D is uncertain. V lost 0 bases and J lost 2, with 9 bases in between. Germline V lookup: CDR1 SGDLS, CDR2 YYNGEE. The CDR3 consists of 14 residues. The CDR3 reads CASSVGGLAYEQYF. Here the CDR3 DNA reads TGTGCCAGCAGCGTAGGAGGTCTCGCCTACGAGCAGTACTTC.

At least ten counts were recorded for this clonotype. The chain recombines TRBV28 with TRBJ2-7; TRBD2 matches 7 bases. V lost 5 bases, J lost 2 bases, and 6 bases stayed unmatched. Per germline, CDR1 MDHEN and CDR2 SYDVKM. This CDR3 region has 14 residues. In DNA form, the CDR3 reads TGTGCCAGCAGTAAACCGGGACTACCCTACGAGCAGTACTTC. Its protein product is CASSKPGLPYEQYF.

The table lists this clonotype with many counts. The chain is built from TRBV20-1 and TRBJ1-1; no clear D. Trimming stripped 4 bases from V and 6 bases from J, with 18 bases between. CDR3 size: 14 residues. The germline V gene encodes CDR1 DFQATT and CDR2 SNEGSKA (reference sequence). The CDR3 spells CSATRQPRSAEAFF. DNA of the CDR3: TGCAGTGCTACGAGGCAGCCTCGAAGCGCTGAAGCTTTCTTT.

This clonotype was detected many times. The chain combines TRBV2 with TRBJ1-2, with 7 nucleotides matching TRBD1. Trimming at V came to 8 bases and at J to 0 bases, leaving 6 bases not matched to a gene. This CDR3 contains 14 residues. Germline loops: CDR1 SNHLY, CDR2 FYNNEI. For the CDR3, the DNA is TGTGCCAGCTCCGGGACAGAAACTAACTATGGCTACACCTTC. This gives the protein CASSGTETNYGYTF.

This clonotype was counted many times. The chain links TRBV6-5 to TRBJ1-2; D not certain. Germline lookup yields CDR1 MNHEY and CDR2 SVGAGI. V shed 11 bases and J shed 6 bases, with 13 bases lying between them. The CDR3 loop spans 11 amino acids. The CDR3 sequence is CAGNGDNGYTF. CDR3 in DNA: TGTGCCGGGAACGGGGATAATGGCTACACCTTC.

This clonotype turned up a few times. This chain connects TRBV5-1 to TRBJ1-3; D gene unclear. Trimming took 3 bases from V and 0 from J, leaving 16 bases between them. CDR3 size: 17 residues. In germline, CDR1 is SGHRS, CDR2 YFSETQ. The CDR3 here is CASSWELMGSSGNTIYF. DNA for the CDR3: TGCGCCAGCAGCTGGGAGCTGATGGGGAGCTCTGGAAACACCATATATTTT.

The rearrangement joins TRBV28 to TRBJ1-2, with D possibly matching TRBD1 (6 bases). Germline-derived CDR1 and CDR2 are MDHEN and SYDVKM. This CDR3 is built from 14 residues. The V gene lost 6 bases and the J gene lost 3 bases, with 14 bases spanning the gap. DNA for the CDR3: TGTGCCAGCAGACCCGGGGGCTTGGACTATGGCTACACCTTC. This codes for CASRPGGLDYGYTF.

In this sample, this clonotype turned up many times. The CDR3 sequence is CASSEWKGANPGELFF. In nucleotides, the CDR3 is TGTGCCAGCAGTGAATGGAAGGGGGCTAACCCCGGGGAGCTGTTTTTT. The rearrangement uses TRBV6-1 and TRBJ2-2, with 7 bases matching TRBD1. Losses at the gene ends were 2 bases for V and 6 bases for J; bases not matched to a gene: 9. The CDR3 has 16 residues. Germline V gene sequence: CDR1 MNHNS, CDR2 SASEGT.

This clonotype came up many times. This rearrangement joins TRBV6-2 or TRBV6-3 to TRBJ1-2; TRBD1 aligns across 10 bases. The junction had 12 bases not matched to a gene; V was cut back by 5 bases and J by 6 bases. Germline values: CDR1 MNHEY, CDR2 SVGEGT. The CDR3 is 16 residues long. The CDR3 sequence is CASSTDRGQRGNGYTF. The CDR3, as DNA: TGTGCCAGCAGTACCGACAGGGGGCAAAGAGGAAATGGCTACACCTTC.

Points on this clonotype: An end of the junction differs from the germline gene, which may be a read error. The V and J genes are TRBV11-3 and TRBJ2-4; D gene uncertain. Looked up from germline, CDR1 is SGHNT and CDR2 is YENEEA. This CDR3 spans 13 amino acids. The CDR3 DNA sequence: TGTGCCAGCAGCTTAGTATCTGACCGCGAAAGGCACTTC. It specifies CASSLVSDRERHF.

This clonotype was picked up many times. This chain's CDR3 is CASSDVSPGSPLHF. In DNA form, the CDR3 reads TGTGCCAGCAGTGATGTCTCACCAGGTTCACCCCTCCACTTT. The chain uses TRBV25-1 and TRBJ1-6; D gene unclear. The CDR3 spans 14 residues. Germline values: CDR1 MGHDK, CDR2 SYGVNS. V lost 3 bases, J lost 9 bases, and 12 bases lay in between. The full variable domain, with the rest looked up from reference TRBV25-1 and TRBJ1-6, is EADIYQTPRYLVIGTGKKITLECSQTMGHDKMYWYQQDPGMELHLIHYSYGVNSTEKGDLSSESTVSRIRTEHFPLTLESARPSHTSQYLCASSDVSPGSPLHFGNGTRLTVT.

This clonotype was found many times. The V and J genes are TRBV12-3 or TRBV12-4 and TRBJ1-1; 8 bases align to TRBD1. V trimming: 7 bases; J trimming: 7 bases; junction bases outside the gene matches: 2. CDR3 length: 11 residues. The chain's CDR3 is CASNDRGEAFF. DNA of the CDR3: TGTGCCAGCAATGACAGGGGTGAAGCTTTCTTT.

There are many counts of this clonotype. The chain combines TRBV11-2 with TRBJ1-5, with unresolved D. Germline lookup yields CDR1 SGHAT and CDR2 FQNNGV. This CDR3 has 14 amino acids. Trimming cost V 6 bases and J 3 bases, with 12 bases left between them. CDR3 amino acids: CASSGNGNNQPQHF. As DNA, the CDR3 is TGTGCCAGCAGTGGTAATGGGAACAATCAGCCCCAGCATTTT.

This chain connects TRBV28 to TRBJ2-7; 9 nucleotides line up with TRBD1. Per the germline V gene, CDR1 is MDHEN and CDR2 is SYDVKM. This CDR3 contains 14 residues. V dropped 7 bases and J dropped 0; count of bases not matched to a gene: 4. CDR3 sequence: CASKTGGASYEQYF. CDR3 nucleotides: TGTGCCAGCAAGACAGGGGGAGCCTCCTACGAGCAGTACTTC.

This clonotype was observed many times. The gene calls are TRBV12-3 or TRBV12-4 and TRBJ1-1, with 8 positions matching TRBD1. The CDR3 is made up of 15 amino acids. Germline trimming cut 5 bases from V and 1 base from J; bases unmatched to any gene: 6. In DNA form, the CDR3 reads TGTGCCAGCAGTACCCTGACAGGGGAGAACACTGAAGCTTTCTTT. Residues: CASSTLTGENTEAFF.

This clonotype was seen many times. The chain recombines TRBV12-3 or TRBV12-4 with TRBJ2-5; D ambiguous. V was pared by 3 bases and J by 2 bases, with 10 bases between. The CDR3 totals 14 residues. Here the CDR3 DNA reads TGTGCCAGCAGTTTTAGGGCCAGACAAGAGACCCAGTACTTC. The encoded protein is CASSFRARQETQYF.

This clonotype appeared a few times. This chain uses TRBV3-1 with TRBJ2-5, with 8 bases identical to TRBD1. Looked up from germline, CDR1 is LGHDT and CDR2 is YNNKEL (reference sequence). This CDR3 region has 14 residues. J gave up 7 bases and V 6 bases, and 10 bases lay outside the gene matches. The CDR3 loop reads CASREQGVWGTQYF. Here the CDR3 DNA reads TGTGCCAGCAGGGAACAGGGGGTTTGGGGGACCCAGTACTTC.

In its sample, this clonotype was seen many times. The genes are TRBV7-8 and TRBJ2-5; TRBD2 aligns across 8 bases. Trimming at V came to 3 bases and at J to 5 bases, leaving 2 bases not matched to a gene. Germline CDR1 SGHVS, CDR2 FQNEAQ. The CDR3 covers 13 residues. CDR3: CASSFSGEETQYF. CDR3 nucleotides: TGTGCCAGCAGCTTTAGCGGGGAGGAGACCCAGTACTTC.

In its sample, this clonotype was seen many times. The V call is TRBV7-9, the J call TRBJ1-1; D uncertain. V lost 5 bases, J lost 3 bases, and 7 bases lay in between. CDR1 is SEHNR and CDR2 is FQNEAQ in the germline V gene (reference sequence). The CDR3 has 12 residues. CDR3 in amino acids: CASSPPHTEAFF. For the CDR3, the DNA is TGTGCCAGCAGCCCGCCCCACACTGAAGCTTTCTTT.

This clonotype was found many times. This sequence joins TRBV7-2 and TRBJ1-1; a weak D match, TRBD1 (6 bases). This CDR3 contains 14 residues. Trimming pared 1 base from V and 5 bases from J, leaving 11 bases between. From germline, CDR1 is SGHTA and CDR2 FQGNSA. DNA for the CDR3: TGTGCCAGCAGCTTAGTGGGGGGCTGGACTGAAGCTTTCTTT. Encoded protein: CASSLVGGWTEAFF.

This clonotype was recorded a few times. The chain carries TRBV4-1 and TRBJ1-1; TRBD1 matches at 7 bases. The germline CDR1 and CDR2 sequences are MGHRA and YSYEKL. The CDR3 length is 17 residues. J gave up 4 bases and V 0 bases, and 11 bases lay outside the gene matches. DNA for the CDR3: TGCGCCAGCAGCCAAGATACAGGGGCCTCTTTGACCACTGAAGCTTTCTTT. This codes for CASSQDTGASLTTEAFF.

The V call is TRBV19, the J call TRBJ1-1; no clear D. The V end was cut by 7 bases, the J end by 5 bases, with 17 bases between. The CDR3 is 14 amino acids. From germline, CDR1 is LNHDA and CDR2 SQIVND (reference sequence). The DNA of the CDR3 is TGTGCCAGTAAGAGGGTCTTTGAACGGACTGAAGCTTTCTTT. It yields the protein CASKRVFERTEAFF.